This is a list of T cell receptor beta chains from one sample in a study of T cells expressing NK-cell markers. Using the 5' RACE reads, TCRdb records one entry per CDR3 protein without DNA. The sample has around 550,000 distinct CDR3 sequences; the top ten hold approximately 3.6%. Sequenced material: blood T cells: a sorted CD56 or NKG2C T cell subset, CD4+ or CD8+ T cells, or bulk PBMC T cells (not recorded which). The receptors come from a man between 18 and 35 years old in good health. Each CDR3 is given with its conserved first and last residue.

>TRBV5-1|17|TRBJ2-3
CASSFLAGGLHTDTQYF
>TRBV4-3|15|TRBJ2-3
CASSLIAGLPDTQYF
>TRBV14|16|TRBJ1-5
CASSHLTGRVDQPQHF
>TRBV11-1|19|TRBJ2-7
CASSLAGATSGRFSYEQYF
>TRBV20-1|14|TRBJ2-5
CSAHPEEFQETQYF
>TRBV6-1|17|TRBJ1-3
CASSDISGQLSGNTIYF
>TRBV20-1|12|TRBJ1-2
CSAAGTVYGYTF
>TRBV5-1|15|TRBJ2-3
CASGTWTSGTDTQYF
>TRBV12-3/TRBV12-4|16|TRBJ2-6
CASSLGQGSGANVLTF
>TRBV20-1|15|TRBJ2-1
CSALGASDSYNEQFF
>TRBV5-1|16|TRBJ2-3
CASSLLAGEGANTQYF
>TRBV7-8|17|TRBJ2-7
CASSFGLAGDFRKEQYF
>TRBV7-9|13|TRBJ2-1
CASSSQLGGIQFF
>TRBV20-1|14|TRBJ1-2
CSARDTDRVYGYTF
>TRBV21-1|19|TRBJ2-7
CASSKETPGTSGRYYEQYF
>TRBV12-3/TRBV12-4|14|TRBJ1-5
CASGLGVSGQPQHF